Each of the 2 T cell receptor beta chains below was sequenced from the same sample in a study of immune heterogeneity within non-small cell lung tumors. TCRs were amplified from 600 ng gDNA of bulk tumor per sample. Every primary tumor yielded several biopsies, spaced far apart, that were taken during surgery. Before undergoing curative surgery, patients had newly diagnosed non-small cell lung cancer that was untreated. Multiplex PCR relied on 32 V and 13 J primers to amplify TCR beta CDR3. TCRdb recomputed calls from the multiplex PCR reads with MiXCR, one row per CDR3 protein. The sample lists more than 10,000 distinct CDR3 sequences, roughly 22% occurring once. Sequenced sample: lung tumor tissue. Source of these receptors: a man aged 60 to 69 with non-small cell lung cancer.

Judged by abundance, this clonotype is medium-sized (0.01 to 0.1%). V gene TRBV20-1 combines with J gene TRBJ2-7; 7 bases agree with TRBD2. J lost 3 bases, V lost 6 bases, and 20 bases had no gene match. The CDR3 loop spans 17 amino acids. CDR1 DFQATT and CDR2 SNEGSKA come from the germline V gene (reference sequence). The CDR3: CSATEWGGERASYEQYF. For the CDR3, the DNA is TGCAGTGCGACCGAGTGGGGGGGGGAGCGGGCAAGCTACGAGCAGTACTTC.

The sample holds a few counts of this clonotype. This chain connects TRBV4-1 to TRBJ1-4; no clear D. CDR1 and CDR2 from the germline V gene are MGHRA and YSYEKL. CDR3 length: 15 residues. The ends were cut back, 2 bases at V and 5 bases at J, with 12 bases in the middle. Here the CDR3 reads CASSQSERENEKLFF. The CDR3 bases are TGCGCCAGCAGCCAATCCGAGAGGGAGAATGAAAAACTGTTTTTT.